This passage covers 28 T cell receptor beta chains from one sample sequenced in a study of control samples from healthy donors and cancer patients. TCRdb keeps only in-frame clones here, not all; method: immunoSEQ multiplex PCR. The sample has under 140,000 clones, 88% seen once; the top ten hold around 3.9%. The sequenced sample consisted of PBMCs. These receptors came from a woman aged 60 to 75 with lung cancer.

The chain is built from TRBV7-3 and TRBJ2-2; TRBD1 aligns across 7 bases. Germline V gives CDR1 SGHTA, CDR2 FQGTGA. V lost 5 bases, J lost 4 bases, and 7 bases stayed unmatched. The CDR3 totals 15 residues. CDR3 nucleotide sequence: TGTGCCAGCAGCCCAGACAGGGTTGGCACCGGGGAGCTGTTTTTT. Translation gives CASSPDRVGTGELFF.

This rearrangement joins TRBV6-6 to TRBJ2-4; 7 nucleotides match TRBD1. This CDR3 contains 14 residues. Trimming cost V 6 bases and J 4 bases; bases outside gene matches: 6. Germline V CDR1 and CDR2: MNHNY, SVGAGI (reference sequence). CDR3 amino acids: CASSPGQSKNIQYF. CDR3 DNA sequence: TGTGCCAGCAGCCCGGGACAGAGTAAAAACATTCAGTACTTC.

V gene TRBV5-1 combines with J gene TRBJ2-5; TRBD2 agrees at 12 bases. Germline V CDR1 and CDR2: SGHRS, YFSETQ. The CDR3 contains 15 residues. V lost 2 bases to trimming and J lost 2 bases; unmatched junction nucleotides: 1. CDR3 residues: CASSFTSGGQETQYF. The CDR3 nucleotides are TGCGCCAGCAGCTTCACTAGCGGGGGGCAAGAGACCCAGTACTTC. The variable domain in full, completed from reference TRBV5-1 and TRBJ2-5, reads KAGVTQTPRYLIKTRGQQVTLSCSPISGHRSVSWYQQTPGQGLQFLFEYFSETQRNKGNFPGRFSGRQFSNSRSEMNVSTLELGDSALYLCASSFTSGGQETQYFGPGTRLLVL.

V and J are TRBV30 and TRBJ1-2, with D perhaps matching TRBD1 (5 bases). Trimming removed 5 bases at V and 4 bases at J, with 11 bases between. The length of the CDR3 is 12 residues. Germline lookup yields CDR1 GTSNPN and CDR2 SVGIG (reference sequence). The CDR3 loop is CAWRGTVYGYTF. The CDR3 nucleotides are TGTGCCTGGCGGGGGACCGTCTATGGCTACACCTTC.

V and J are TRBV9 and TRBJ1-2; D ambiguous. Per the germline V gene, CDR1 is SGDLS and CDR2 is YYNGEE. The CDR3 consists of 13 residues. V lost 3 bases to trimming and J lost 8 bases, with 14 bases between them. CDR3 sequence reads: CASSADLLEGYTF. As DNA, the CDR3 is TGTGCCAGCAGCGCTGATCTGTTGGAGGGCTACACCTTC. Full variable domain (rest looked up from reference TRBV9 and TRBJ1-2): DSGVTQTPKHLITATGQRVTLRCSPRSGDLSVYWYQQSLDQGLQFLIQYYNGEERAKGNILERFSAQQFPDLHSELNLSSLELGDSALYFCASSADLLEGYTFGSGTRLTVV.

The V gene is TRBV6-2 or TRBV6-3, the J gene TRBJ1-5; D call uncertain. Trimming removed 3 bases at V and 7 bases at J, with 13 bases between. Germline V gene data show CDR1 as MNHEY and CDR2 as SVGEGT. The CDR3 length is 14 residues. The CDR3 coding sequence is TGTGCCAGCAGTTATCTCGGTCTGGGGCAGCCCCAGCATTTT. Translating it yields CASSYLGLGQPQHF.

The chain is built from TRBV7-2 and TRBJ2-5; 8 nucleotides match TRBD2. There are 16 residues in the CDR3. J was trimmed by 5 bases and V by 4 bases; bases with no gene match: 12. In germline, CDR1 is SGHTA, CDR2 FQGNSA. The CDR3 here is CASSYVPGLDSETQYF. In DNA, the CDR3 is TGTGCCAGCAGCTACGTACCGGGACTAGATTCTGAGACCCAGTACTTC.

J is TRBJ1-5 and V is TRBV14, with D maybe TRBD1 (6 bases). The CDR3 is 16 amino acids. V lost 6 bases and J lost 3, with 18 bases in between. The germline V gene encodes CDR1 SGHDN and CDR2 FVKESK. Here the CDR3 DNA reads TGTGCCAGCAGTTATTACGGGGGGGCAGACAATCAGCCCCAGCATTTT. The encoded protein is CASSYYGGADNQPQHF.

In this sample, this clone turned up a few times. J is TRBJ1-1 and V is TRBV19; D may be TRBD1 (5 bases). V lost 5 bases and J lost 1, with 11 bases in between. The V gene's germline CDR1 is LNHDA and CDR2 SQIVND (reference sequence). The CDR3 is 14 amino acids. The CDR3 bases are TGTGCCAGTAGTCACCTGACAGCGAACACTGAAGCTTTCTTT. The encoded protein is CASSHLTANTEAFF. Together with reference TRBV19 and TRBJ1-1, the CDR3 gives the full variable domain: DGGITQSPKYLFRKEGQNVTLSCEQNLNHDAMYWYRQDPGQGLRLIYYSQIVNDFQKGDIAEGYSVSREKKESFPLTVTSAQKNPTAFYLCASSHLTANTEAFFGQGTRLTVV.

This clone has only one observation. The J gene is TRBJ1-2, the V gene TRBV7-9; no firm D call. The CDR3 extends over 19 amino acids. The germline V and J ends were trimmed by 6 bases and 8 bases, with 34 bases remaining between them. Looked up from germline, CDR1 is SEHNR and CDR2 is FQNEAQ (reference sequence). The CDR3 nucleotides are TGTGCCAGCAGACTATTAAATGGCGGGATCCTACTACCGAAAGAAGGCTACACCTTC. It codes for CASRLLNGGILLPKEGYTF. Looking up the rest from reference TRBV7-9 and TRBJ1-2 gives the full variable domain: DTGVSQNPRHKITKRGQNVTFRCDPISEHNRLYWYRQTLGQGPEFLTYFQNEAQLEKSRLLSDRFSAERPKGSFSTLEIQRTEQGDSAMYLCASRLLNGGILLPKEGYTFGSGTRLTVV.

Points on this clone: One end of the junction fails to match germline, which may point to a read error. The rearrangement links TRBV5-8 to TRBJ1-4; D not certain. The CDR3 is 14 residues long. The germline CDR1 and CDR2 sequences are SGHTS and YDEGEE. DNA for the CDR3: TGTGCCAGCAGCTTGTCACCCTCTAATGAAAAACTATTTTTT. Residues: CASSLSPSNEKLFF. The full variable domain, in which reference TRBV5-8 and TRBJ1-4 provide the parts outside the CDR3, is EAGVTQSPTHLIKTRGQQATLRCSPISGHTSVYWYQQALGLGLQFLLWYDEGEERNRGNFPPRFSGRQFPNYSSELNVNALELEDSALYLCASSLSPSNEKLFFGSGTQLSVL.

This chain uses TRBV30 with TRBJ2-7, with D possibly TRBD1 on 6 matching bases. The CDR3 is 14 residues long. V dropped 4 bases and J dropped 1 base, with 14 bases sitting between them. Germline V gene data show CDR1 as GTSNPN and CDR2 as SVGIG (reference sequence). The CDR3 DNA follows: TGTGCCTGGAACCCTGGCAGGGGATCCTACGAGCAGTACTTC. Its translation is CAWNPGRGSYEQYF.

V is TRBV11-3 and J is TRBJ2-7; TRBD1 aligns across 7 bases. Germline CDR1 and CDR2: SGHNT and YENEEA. The J segment lost 0 bases and the V segment lost 4 bases, leaving 6 bases of the junction unmatched. The CDR3 has 15 residues. CDR3 protein: CASSSSGTDSYEQYF. DNA for the CDR3: TGTGCCAGCAGCTCGTCCGGGACAGACTCCTACGAGCAGTACTTC.

The V and J genes are TRBV7-8 and TRBJ2-1; tentative D call: TRBD2 (6 bases). The CDR3 extends over 11 amino acids. The germline CDR1 and CDR2 sequences are SGHVS and FQNEAQ. Trimming removed 5 bases at V and 10 bases at J, with 9 bases between. The CDR3 bases are TGTGCCAGCAGCCATGGACTAGAGCAGTTCTTC. Protein product: CASSHGLEQFF.

V and J are TRBV3-1 (or the pseudogene TRBV3-2) and TRBJ1-2; D unresolved. CDR3 length equals 13 residues. Germline lookup yields CDR1 LGHDT and CDR2 YNNKEL (reference sequence). Trimming took off 0 bases at V and 7 bases at J, with 9 bases between the two ends. The CDR3 loop reads CASSQDGRSGYTF. As DNA, the CDR3 is TGTGCCAGCAGCCAAGATGGGAGGAGTGGCTACACCTTC.

The rearrangement links TRBV29-1 to TRBJ1-1, with D uncertain. The CDR3 consists of 13 residues. Looked up from germline, CDR1 is SQVTM and CDR2 is ANQGSEA. V lost 6 bases to trimming and J lost 3 bases, with 14 bases between them. CDR3 residues: CSVSSRADTEAFF. The CDR3 DNA is TGCAGCGTCTCCAGTAGGGCGGACACTGAAGCTTTCTTT.

The gene calls are TRBV18 and TRBJ1-2; the match to TRBD1 covers 7 bases. The length of the CDR3 is 14 residues. Trimming at V came to 3 bases and at J to 4 bases, leaving 5 bases not matched to a gene. Germline CDR1 reads KGHSH; CDR2 reads LQKENI. CDR3 loop: CASSPSGGAYGYTF. In DNA, the CDR3 is TGTGCCAGCTCACCTTCAGGGGGAGCCTATGGCTACACCTTC.

The rearrangement joins TRBV6-2 or TRBV6-3 to TRBJ1-3; no clear D gene. The CDR3 is 14 amino acids. V dropped 5 bases and J dropped 4 bases, with 12 bases sitting between them. CDR1 is MNHEY and CDR2 is SVGEGT in the germline V gene. CDR3 protein: CASSPPSPGNTIYF. CDR3 DNA: TGTGCCAGCAGTCCCCCCTCCCCGGGAAACACCATATATTTT.

A note on this clone: At one of its ends the junction is not consistent with the germline gene, which may arise from a read error. The chain carries TRBV19 and TRBJ1-5, with unresolved D. The CDR3 sequence is 14 residues long. Germline CDR1 LNHDA, CDR2 SQIVND (reference sequence). CDR3 DNA sequence: TGTGCCACCCGGACGGGCCGGGTTAATCAGGCCCAGCATTTT. This translates into CATRTGRVNQAQHF.

V is TRBV3-1 (or the pseudogene TRBV3-2) and J is TRBJ2-7; D might be TRBD2 (5 bases). With 8 bases removed from V and 0 bases from J, the gap between germline ends came to 8 bases. The CDR3 spans 12 residues. CDR1 LGHDT and CDR2 YNNKEL come from the germline V gene (reference sequence). The CDR3 reads CASRGSSYEQYF. Written as DNA, the CDR3 is TGTGCCAGCCGAGGGAGCTCCTACGAGCAGTACTTC.

The genes are TRBV12-5 and TRBJ2-2; D not resolved. Germline-derived CDR1 and CDR2 are LGHNT and FRNRAP. Trimming left V 2 bases short and J 5 bases short, with 6 bases between. CDR3 size: 13 residues. CDR3 region: CASGLWATGELFF. CDR3 in DNA: TGTGCTAGTGGTTTGTGGGCGACCGGGGAGCTGTTTTTT.

The chain is built from TRBV7-2 and TRBJ1-1; D remains ambiguous. Germline assignment: CDR1 SGHTA and CDR2 FQGNSA. The CDR3 runs 14 residues. V dropped 1 base and J dropped 1 base, with 7 bases sitting between them. The CDR3 reads CASSLGPENTEAFF. The CDR3, as DNA: TGTGCCAGCAGCTTAGGTCCGGAGAACACTGAAGCTTTCTTT.

This clone has only a few counts. The chain links TRBV5-1 to TRBJ1-5, with D perhaps TRBD1 (5 bases). The V end lost 0 bases, the J end lost 6 bases, and 10 bases lay between the germline ends. The germline V gene encodes CDR1 SGHRS and CDR2 YFSETQ. There are 14 residues in the CDR3. The CDR3 coding sequence is TGCGCCAGCAGCTTGGAAGGGGAGAGTCAGCCCCAGCATTTT. This gives the protein CASSLEGESQPQHF. The variable domain in full, completed from reference TRBV5-1 and TRBJ1-5, reads KAGVTQTPRYLIKTRGQQVTLSCSPISGHRSVSWYQQTPGQGLQFLFEYFSETQRNKGNFPGRFSGRQFSNSRSEMNVSTLELGDSALYLCASSLEGESQPQHFGDGTRLSIL.

This clone was detected a few times. CDR3 nucleotide sequence: TGTGCCAGCAGTGAATGGGTCCCAAGGACAGGGCCGAACTATGGCTACACCTTC. It translates to CASSEWVPRTGPNYGYTF. The V call is TRBV25-1, the J call TRBJ1-2, with 8 bases aligning to TRBD1. There are 18 residues in the CDR3. The germline V gene encodes CDR1 MGHDK and CDR2 SYGVNS. V shed 1 base and J 2 bases; nucleotides not matched to a gene: 12.

CDR3 protein: CASRSGVTQETQYF. The CDR3 bases are TGTGCCAGCAGGAGCGGGGTAACCCAAGAGACCCAGTACTTC. The chain carries TRBV28 and TRBJ2-5; 7 nucleotides line up with TRBD2. With V trimmed by 6 bases and J by 1 base, 5 bases remained unmatched. Germline V CDR1 and CDR2: MDHEN, SYDVKM. The CDR3 covers 14 residues.

This chain connects TRBV23-1 to TRBJ1-1, with TRBD1 identical over 7 bases. TRBV23-1 is annotated as an ORF whose role is uncertain. The CDR3 is made up of 14 amino acids. The V gene end was trimmed by 2 bases and the J gene end by 1 base; junction bases not matched to a gene: 1. DNA of the CDR3: TGCGCCAGCAGTCAAAGGACAGGGAACACTGAAGCTTTCTTT. Protein sequence: CASSQRTGNTEAFF.

V gene TRBV4-1 combines with J gene TRBJ1-5, with D unresolved. The ends were cut back, 3 bases at V and 5 bases at J, with 8 bases in the middle. Germline V gene lookup returns CDR1 MGHRA and CDR2 YSYEKL. The CDR3 loop spans 13 amino acids. In DNA, the CDR3 is TGCGCCAGCAGCCAGTTATCCGATCAGCCCCAGCATTTT. Its protein is CASSQLSDQPQHF.

V and J are TRBV5-1 and TRBJ1-1; perhaps TRBD1 as D (5 bases). The CDR3 totals 14 residues. V was pared by 1 base and J by 5 bases, with 12 bases between. Germline lookup yields CDR1 SGHRS and CDR2 YFSETQ. The CDR3 is CASSLSQGSTEAFF. As DNA, the CDR3 is TGCGCCAGCAGCTTGTCTCAGGGTTCGACTGAAGCTTTCTTT.